This T cell receptor beta chain was documented in a study of OX40 agonist ivuxolimab in advanced cancers. Study overall: There were three patients with partial responses, one having hepatocellular carcinoma and two cutaneous melanoma.

Sequencing was performed with immunoSEQ multiplex PCR; in TCRdb, only in-frame clones are kept and a portion is missing. Of about 80,000 clones in the sample, about 86% were seen once. Concerning this clone: The germline gene is not matched at one end of the junction; a read error may be the cause. Other DNA sequences in this sample translate to the same CDR3.

CDR3 length equals 13 residues. Looked up from germline, CDR1 is LGHNA and CDR2 is YSLEER. The source of this sequence is an adult with an advanced solid tumor such as melanoma, head and neck, liver or kidney cancer. The chain carries TRBV4-3 and TRBJ1-2; D ambiguous. The sequencing here drew on CD4+ or CD8+ T cells sorted from blood, taken in a trial of the OX40 agonist ivuxolimab. The CDR3 reads CASSQVVSEGYTF. The CDR3 nucleotides are TGCGCCAGCAGTCAAGTCGTGTCGGAGGGCTACACCTTC.